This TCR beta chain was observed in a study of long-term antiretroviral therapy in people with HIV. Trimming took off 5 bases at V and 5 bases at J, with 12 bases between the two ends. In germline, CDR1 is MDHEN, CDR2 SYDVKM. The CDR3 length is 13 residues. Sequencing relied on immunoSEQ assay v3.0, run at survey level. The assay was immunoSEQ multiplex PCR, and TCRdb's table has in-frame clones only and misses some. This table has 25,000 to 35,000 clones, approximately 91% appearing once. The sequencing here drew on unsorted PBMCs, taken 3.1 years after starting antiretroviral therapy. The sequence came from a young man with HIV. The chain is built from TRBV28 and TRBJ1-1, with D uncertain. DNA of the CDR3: TGTGCCAGCAGTCGTCCCGAACTGACTGAAGCTTTCTTT. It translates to CASSRPELTEAFF.